These 32 T cell receptor beta chains originate from one sample sequenced in a study of blood T cell repertoires in COVID-19. Repertoires were generated with immunoSEQ multiplex PCR, while TCRdb's copy carries only in-frame clones and drops some. Here the sample spans some 180,000 clones, approximately 89% being singletons. Sequencing was performed on PBMCs or T cells enriched from blood (not recorded which). Source of these receptors: a man aged 40-50 years who had recovered from COVID-19.

This clone was recorded a few times. The chain combines TRBV13 with TRBJ2-5, with D perhaps TRBD2 (5 bases). V lost 6 bases and J 5 bases, leaving 7 bases between the germline ends. Germline CDR1 and CDR2: PRHDT and FYEKMQ (reference sequence). The CDR3 runs 11 residues. DNA for the CDR3: TGTGCCAGCAGTCCGGGGGAGACCCAGTACTTC. Protein product: CASSPGETQYF.

The chain joins TRBV12-3 or TRBV12-4 to TRBJ1-1, with no clear D. The CDR3 has 12 amino acids. V shed 6 bases and J shed 2 bases, with 7 bases lying between them. The CDR3 is CASRERNTEAFF. The CDR3 region has the DNA TGTGCCAGCAGGGAGCGAAACACTGAAGCTTTCTTT.

The chain has TRBV7-3 and TRBJ1-1; D is ambiguous. The germline V gene encodes CDR1 SGHTA and CDR2 FQGTGA. Deletions cut 5 bases from V and 5 bases from J, with 12 bases between. The CDR3 covers 13 residues. CDR3 protein: CASSLGLETEAFF. CDR3 sequence (DNA): TGTGCCAGCAGCCTAGGTTTGGAGACTGAAGCTTTCTTT.

The rearrangement uses TRBV4-1 and TRBJ2-1; D perhaps matches TRBD2 (5 bases). CDR1 MGHRA and CDR2 YSYEKL come from the germline V gene. V was shortened by 0 bases and J by 6 bases, with 9 bases between the two germline ends. The CDR3 contains 14 residues. CDR3 residues: CASSQDRGGNEQFF. Written as DNA, the CDR3 is TGCGCCAGCAGCCAAGATCGGGGTGGCAATGAGCAGTTCTTC.

The chain joins TRBV12-5 to TRBJ1-1; TRBD1 matches at 7 bases. In germline, CDR1 is LGHNT, CDR2 FRNRAP. The J segment lost 6 bases and the V segment lost 4 bases, leaving 5 bases of the junction unmatched. This CDR3 has 13 amino acids. CDR3 coding DNA: TGTGCTAGTGGTTCGGCGGGACAGCCTGAAGCTTTCTTT. Translation gives CASGSAGQPEAFF.

This clone was picked up many times. The rearrangement uses TRBV5-1 and TRBJ1-6; D is uncertain. Germline CDR1 SGHRS, CDR2 YFSETQ. This CDR3 is built from 12 residues. V dropped 0 bases and J dropped 11 bases, with 6 bases sitting between them. The CDR3 coding sequence is TGCGCCAGCAGCTTGGGGCCTCCACCCCTCCACTTT. Its protein product is CASSLGPPPLHF.

This sequence joins TRBV30 and TRBJ1-5, with 9 nucleotides matching TRBD1. With V trimmed by 3 bases and J by 4 bases, 7 bases remained unmatched. Germline CDR1 GTSNPN, CDR2 SVGIG (reference sequence). CDR3 length: 15 residues. In DNA form, the CDR3 reads TGTGCCTGGAGCGCCGACAGGGGGTTTAATCAGCCCCAGCATTTT. Translated: CAWSADRGFNQPQHF.

The chain carries TRBV29-1 and TRBJ2-7; maybe TRBD2 (6 bases). V was cut by 2 bases and J by 4 bases, with 12 bases left in between. The CDR3 loop spans 13 amino acids. The V gene's germline CDR1 is SQVTM and CDR2 ANQGSEA. CDR3 nucleotide sequence: TGCAGCGTTGAATCGCTTGGAGGGTACGAGCAGTACTTC. Protein: CSVESLGGYEQYF.

The chain has TRBV7-9 and TRBJ1-1; D is undetermined. CDR1 is SEHNR and CDR2 is FQNEAQ in the germline V gene (reference sequence). Trimming cost V 7 bases and J 0 bases, with 12 bases left between them. The CDR3 consists of 14 residues. The CDR3 bases are TGTGCCAGCATGCTAGACGGGTTGAACACTGAAGCTTTCTTT. Protein sequence: CASMLDGLNTEAFF.

This clone has more than one count but fewer than ten. The CDR3 spells CASSRGQASNEKLFF. The CDR3 nucleotides read TGTGCCAGTAGTAGGGGGCAGGCTTCTAATGAAAAACTGTTTTTT. The chain uses TRBV19 and TRBJ1-4; weak D call: TRBD1 (6 bases). The CDR3 totals 15 residues. The germline gives CDR1 LNHDA, CDR2 SQIVND (reference sequence). The ends were cut back, 4 bases at V and 3 bases at J, with 12 bases in the middle. The whole variable domain, remainder taken from reference TRBV19 and TRBJ1-4, is DGGITQSPKYLFRKEGQNVTLSCEQNLNHDAMYWYRQDPGQGLRLIYYSQIVNDFQKGDIAEGYSVSREKKESFPLTVTSAQKNPTAFYLCASSRGQASNEKLFFGSGTQLSVL.

This chain uses TRBV6-1 with TRBJ1-6; 7 bases are shared with TRBD1. Germline lookup yields CDR1 MNHNS and CDR2 SASEGT. The CDR3 is made up of 15 amino acids. V was pared by 2 bases and J by 4 bases, with 2 bases of the junction left unmatched. The CDR3 loop reads CASSERGQYNSPLHF. The CDR3 DNA reads as TGTGCCAGCAGTGAAAGGGGACAGTATAATTCACCCCTCCACTTT.

The chain uses TRBV24-1 and TRBJ1-5, with a tentative D call TRBD1 (5 bases). The CDR3 runs 13 residues. Germline loops: CDR1 KGHDR, CDR2 SFDVKD. V gave up 5 bases and J gave up 4 bases, with 8 bases separating them. The CDR3 DNA follows: TGTGCCACCAGTGCGACAGAAAATCAGCCCCAGCATTTT. Translating it yields CATSATENQPQHF.

The CDR3 DNA sequence: TGTGCCAGCAGATCCTCCTCGTACACTGAAGCTTTCTTT. Protein: CASRSSSYTEAFF. The chain combines TRBV28 with TRBJ1-1; unclear D gene. Germline V gene sequence: CDR1 MDHEN, CDR2 SYDVKM. This CDR3 is 13 amino acids long. V gave up 6 bases and J gave up 3 bases, with 11 bases separating them.

This rearrangement joins TRBV2 to TRBJ2-3; 10 nucleotides align to TRBD2. Germline CDR1 reads SNHLY; CDR2 reads FYNNEI. The junction had 1 base not matched to a gene; V was cut back by 2 bases and J by 2 bases. The CDR3 runs 15 residues. CDR3 amino acids: CASSELAGVTDTQYF. CDR3 bases: TGTGCCAGCAGTGAACTAGCGGGAGTCACAGATACGCAGTATTTT.

This clone was recorded many times. This rearrangement joins TRBV3-1 (or the pseudogene TRBV3-2) to TRBJ1-1; 7 bases match TRBD1. Germline V gene lookup returns CDR1 LGHDT and CDR2 YNNKEL (reference sequence). This CDR3 is built from 15 residues. J lost 7 bases, V lost 3 bases, and 11 bases had no gene match. CDR3 region: CASSHLTGVGSEAFF. The CDR3 DNA sequence: TGTGCCAGCAGCCACCTTACAGGGGTGGGGAGTGAAGCTTTCTTT.

The chain joins TRBV7-9 to TRBJ1-2; 10 bases are a match to TRBD1. Trimming removed 6 bases from V and 3 bases from J; junction bases left unmatched: 7. The CDR3 covers 15 residues. Germline-derived CDR1 and CDR2 are SEHNR and FQNEAQ (reference sequence). The CDR3: CASSPGTGADYGYTF. CDR3 DNA: TGTGCCAGCAGTCCCGGGACAGGGGCGGACTATGGCTACACCTTC.

V usage is TRBV5-6 and J usage is TRBJ1-4; maybe TRBD1 (5 bases). The CDR3 extends over 14 amino acids. Germline V gives CDR1 SGHDT, CDR2 YYEEEE. With 3 bases removed from V and 4 bases from J, the gap between germline ends came to 10 bases. The CDR3 loop reads CASSWRDGNEKLFF. CDR3 DNA sequence: TGTGCCAGCAGCTGGAGGGACGGTAATGAAAAACTGTTTTTT.

This chain connects TRBV7-3 to TRBJ1-1; no clear D gene. CDR3 length equals 14 residues. The V gene's germline CDR1 is SGHTA and CDR2 FQGTGA. V was clipped by 5 bases and J by 2 bases, with 12 bases between them. The CDR3 spells CASSASGINTEAFF. The CDR3 DNA reads as TGTGCCAGCAGCGCCAGCGGGATAAACACTGAAGCTTTCTTT.

The chain has TRBV28 and TRBJ1-5, with a tentative D call TRBD1 (5 bases). The germline CDR1 and CDR2 sequences are MDHEN and SYDVKM. Trimming left V 6 bases short and J 0 bases short, with 21 bases between. The CDR3 is made up of 18 amino acids. The CDR3 sequence: CASSLIPSGGTSNQPQHF. Written as DNA, the CDR3 is TGTGCCAGCAGCTTAATCCCGTCGGGGGGGACTAGCAATCAGCCCCAGCATTTT.

This clone was recorded only once. The CDR3 reads CASSAGQGALGYTF. In DNA, the CDR3 is TGCGCCAGCAGCGCGGGACAGGGGGCGCTTGGCTACACCTTC. The chain joins TRBV5-1 to TRBJ1-2; 12 bases map to TRBD1. CDR1 is SGHRS and CDR2 is YFSETQ in the germline V gene. The CDR3 is made up of 14 amino acids. The V and J ends lost 4 bases and 7 bases, in that order; junction bases with no gene match: 5.

The V and J genes are TRBV19 and TRBJ1-5; 7 nucleotides align to TRBD1. V was pared by 6 bases and J by 3 bases, with 8 bases of the junction left unmatched. Per germline, CDR1 LNHDA and CDR2 SQIVND (reference sequence). This CDR3 spans 15 amino acids. The DNA for the CDR3 is TGTGCCAGTAGCAATCCGGGACAGTTCAATCAGCCCCAGCATTTT. This sequence encodes CASSNPGQFNQPQHF.

This rearrangement joins TRBV4-2 to TRBJ1-1; unclear D gene. The germline gives CDR1 LGHNA, CDR2 YNFKEQ. V was trimmed by 1 base and J by 5 bases, leaving 8 bases between them. The CDR3 has 13 amino acids. In DNA form, the CDR3 reads TGTGCCAGCAGCCAAGTCGAGTTGACTGAAGCTTTCTTT. Translation gives CASSQVELTEAFF.

Here the CDR3 DNA reads TGTGCCAGCAGCGAGAGGACTAGCGGGGCCCTCGATACGCAGTATTTT. This encodes CASSERTSGALDTQYF. The chain has TRBV9 and TRBJ2-3; 12 bases agree with TRBD2. The CDR3 runs 16 residues. Trimming took 3 bases from V and 6 from J; bases not matched to a gene: 8. Germline V gene data show CDR1 as SGDLS and CDR2 as YYNGEE.

This chain uses TRBV7-2 with TRBJ1-2; D gene ambiguous. V lost 5 bases and J lost 5, with 27 bases in between. CDR1 is SGHTA, CDR2 FQGNSA, per germline. There are 18 residues in the CDR3. The CDR3 region is CASSLLWPAADYYYGYTF. The CDR3 DNA sequence: TGTGCCAGCAGCCTCCTTTGGCCAGCGGCCGACTATTATTATGGCTACACCTTC.

The V and J genes are TRBV11-3 and TRBJ2-1; D is ambiguous. This CDR3 comprises 15 residues. V was clipped by 0 bases and J by 2 bases, with 8 bases between them. Germline V gives CDR1 SGHNT, CDR2 YENEEA. The CDR3 nucleotides read TGTGCCAGCAGCTTAGATGTCAGTACCTACAATGAGCAGTTCTTC. Its translation: CASSLDVSTYNEQFF.

This rearrangement joins TRBV30 to TRBJ1-1; D unclear. The CDR3 extends over 13 amino acids. The germline CDR1 and CDR2 sequences are GTSNPN and SVGIG (reference sequence). The V end lost 0 bases, the J end lost 0 bases, and 5 bases lay between the germline ends. CDR3 residues: CAWSVVVNTEAFF. In nucleotides, the CDR3 is TGTGCCTGGAGTGTAGTAGTGAACACTGAAGCTTTCTTT.

This clone was counted between two and nine times. This chain uses TRBV7-9 with TRBJ1-5, with TRBD1 matching 8 bases. V lost 10 bases, J lost 2 bases, and 7 bases stayed unmatched. The germline CDR1 and CDR2 sequences are SEHNR and FQNEAQ (reference sequence). The CDR3 is 14 amino acids. This CDR3 is CAITTGAGNQPQHF. The CDR3, as DNA: TGTGCCATAACGACAGGGGCGGGCAATCAGCCCCAGCATTTT.

V is TRBV6-5 and J is TRBJ2-7; perhaps TRBD2 as D (6 bases). Per germline, CDR1 MNHEY and CDR2 SVGAGI. V was clipped by 9 bases and J by 3 bases, with 18 bases between them. The CDR3 has 14 amino acids. The CDR3 DNA reads TGTGCCAGTCCTGAAGGGGAGGAATACTACGAGCAGTACTTC. Translation gives CASPEGEEYYEQYF.

This rearrangement joins TRBV24-1 to TRBJ2-3, with 9 bases identical to TRBD2. CDR3 length equals 19 residues. From germline, CDR1 is KGHDR and CDR2 SFDVKD. V dropped 0 bases and J dropped 1; count of bases not matched to a gene: 10. CDR3 coding DNA: TGTGCCACCAGTGATTTGCCCAGGGGAGAGCGGGAGGGCACAGATACGCAGTATTTT. Protein product: CATSDLPRGEREGTDTQYF.

This chain links TRBV5-5 with TRBJ1-2, with 8 bases fitting TRBD1. The CDR3 is 15 amino acids. Trimming at V came to 5 bases and at J to 4 bases, leaving 10 bases not matched to a gene. Looked up from germline, CDR1 is SGHKS and CDR2 is YYEKEE (reference sequence). The CDR3 nucleotides are TGTGCCAGCAGTCAGTCGACAGGGGAGGGCTATGGCTACACCTTC. Protein sequence: CASSQSTGEGYGYTF.

The rearrangement links TRBV5-1 to TRBJ1-1, with no clear D. The V gene lost 4 bases and the J gene lost 1 base, with 11 bases spanning the gap. The germline CDR1 and CDR2 sequences are SGHRS and YFSETQ. CDR3 size: 14 residues. The CDR3 DNA follows: TGCGCCAGCAGCCCGTCGGGAGGGAACACTGAAGCTTTCTTT. Protein sequence: CASSPSGGNTEAFF.

The chain links TRBV7-6 to TRBJ2-7; 7 bases fit TRBD1. The CDR3 spans 14 residues. The trim removed 1 base at V and 3 bases at J, leaving 3 bases unmatched. CDR1 is SGHVS, CDR2 FNYEAQ, per germline. The CDR3 loop reads CASSLDRDSYEQYF. The CDR3 bases are TGTGCCAGCAGCTTAGATCGGGACAGCTACGAGCAGTACTTC. The whole variable domain, remainder taken from reference TRBV7-6 and TRBJ2-7, is GAGVSQSPRYKVTKRGQDVALRCDPISGHVSLYWYRQALGQGPEFLTYFNYEAQQDKSGLPNDRFSAERPEGSISTLTIQRTEQRDSAMYRCASSLDRDSYEQYFGPGTRLTVT.